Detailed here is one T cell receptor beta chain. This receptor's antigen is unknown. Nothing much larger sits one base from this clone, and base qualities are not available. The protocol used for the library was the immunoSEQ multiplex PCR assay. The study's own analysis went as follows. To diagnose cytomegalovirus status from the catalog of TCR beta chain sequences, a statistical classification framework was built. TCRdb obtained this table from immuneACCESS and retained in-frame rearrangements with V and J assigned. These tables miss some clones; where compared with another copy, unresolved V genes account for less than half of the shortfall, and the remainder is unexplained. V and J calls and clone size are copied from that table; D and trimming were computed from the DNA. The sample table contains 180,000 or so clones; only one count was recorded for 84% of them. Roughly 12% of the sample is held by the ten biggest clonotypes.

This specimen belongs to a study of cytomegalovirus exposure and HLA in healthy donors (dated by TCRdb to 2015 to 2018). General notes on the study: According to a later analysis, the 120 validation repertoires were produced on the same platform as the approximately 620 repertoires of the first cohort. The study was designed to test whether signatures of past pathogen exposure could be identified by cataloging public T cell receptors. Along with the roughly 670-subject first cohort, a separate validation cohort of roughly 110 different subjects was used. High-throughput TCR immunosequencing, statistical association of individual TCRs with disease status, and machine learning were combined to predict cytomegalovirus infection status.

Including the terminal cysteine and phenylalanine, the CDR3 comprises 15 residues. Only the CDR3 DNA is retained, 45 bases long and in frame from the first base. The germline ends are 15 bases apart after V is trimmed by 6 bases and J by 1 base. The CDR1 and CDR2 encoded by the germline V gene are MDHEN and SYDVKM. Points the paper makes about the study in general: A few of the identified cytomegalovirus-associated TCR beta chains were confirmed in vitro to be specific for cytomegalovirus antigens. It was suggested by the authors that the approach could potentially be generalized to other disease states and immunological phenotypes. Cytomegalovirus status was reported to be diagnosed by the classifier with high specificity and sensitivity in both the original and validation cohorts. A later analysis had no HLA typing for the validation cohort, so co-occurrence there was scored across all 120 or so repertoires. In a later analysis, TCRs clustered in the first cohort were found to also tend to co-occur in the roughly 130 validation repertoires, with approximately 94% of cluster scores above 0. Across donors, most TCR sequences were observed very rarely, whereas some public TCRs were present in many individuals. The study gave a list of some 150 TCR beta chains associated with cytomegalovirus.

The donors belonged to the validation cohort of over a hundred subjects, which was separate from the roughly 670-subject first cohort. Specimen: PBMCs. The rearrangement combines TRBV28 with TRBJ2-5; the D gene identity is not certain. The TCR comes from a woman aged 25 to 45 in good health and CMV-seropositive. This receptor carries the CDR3 CASSTPSYIQETQYF. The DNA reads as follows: TGTGCCAGCAGCACTCCGAGCTATATCCAAGAGACCCAGTACTTC.